These T cell receptor beta chains were read from a single sample in a study of cytomegalovirus exposure and HLA in healthy donors. Generated by immunoSEQ multiplex PCR, the TCRdb table keeps only in-frame clones and is missing some. The sample holds approximately 110,000 clones, about 61% seen once. Material: PBMCs. The receptors originated from a woman aged 25 to 39 in good health and CMV-seronegative. The CDR3 runs from the conserved cysteine through the conserved F or W. The order of the fields is CDR3 DNA, CDR3 protein, V gene, D gene, clone size, J gene, CDR3 length. A D gene is named only where the DNA matches it firmly. Some rows have no size entry. The others give once, few or many, or a class for an expanded clone.

CDR3nt: TGTGCCAGTAGTATCAAGGGGCTGAACACTGAAGCTTTCTTT
CDR3aa: CASSIKGLNTEAFF
v_gene: TRBV19
d_gene: NA
abundance: NA
j_gene: TRBJ1-1
len: 14

CDR3nt: TGTGCCAGCAGTTACTCGGTGAGCGGGAGTTCCGGGGAGCTGTTTTTT
CDR3aa: CASSYSVSGSSGELFF
v_gene: TRBV6-6
d_gene: TRBD2
abundance: NA
j_gene: TRBJ2-2
len: 16

CDR3nt: TGCAGCGTTGTTACTAGCGGGAGCTCCTACGAGCAGTACTTC
CDR3aa: CSVVTSGSSYEQYF
v_gene: TRBV29-1
d_gene: TRBD2
abundance: NA
j_gene: TRBJ2-7
len: 14

CDR3nt: TGTGCCAGCAGCGCCGGGACAGTAGTAGGTGGCTACACCTTC
CDR3aa: CASSAGTVVGGYTF
v_gene: TRBV25-1
d_gene: TRBD1
abundance: NA
j_gene: TRBJ1-2
len: 14

CDR3nt: TGTGCCAGCAGCGGAGTAGGCGGACAGGGGACACGAGGTAGTAGGCTACAAGAGACCCAGTACTTC
CDR3aa: CASSGVGGQGTRGSRLQETQYF
v_gene: TRBV9
d_gene: TRBD1
abundance: NA
j_gene: TRBJ2-5
len: 22

CDR3nt: TGTGCCAGCAGCTTGGTTGAGGGATTTGAAAAACTGTTTTTT
CDR3aa: CASSLVEGFEKLFF
v_gene: TRBV7-2
d_gene: NA
abundance: NA
j_gene: TRBJ1-4
len: 14

CDR3nt: TGCAGCGTTGAAGACAGGCACGGCTACACCTTC
CDR3aa: CSVEDRHGYTF
v_gene: TRBV29-1
d_gene: NA
abundance: NA
j_gene: TRBJ1-2
len: 11

CDR3nt: TGTGCCAGCAACACGGGACAGGGAGGTTTCTCCTACGAGCAGTACTTC
CDR3aa: CASNTGQGGFSYEQYF
v_gene: TRBV28
d_gene: TRBD1
abundance: NA
j_gene: TRBJ2-7
len: 16

CDR3nt: TGTGCCAGCAGTGCATCCAGGGGGAAACGTGGCACAGATACGCAGTATTTT
CDR3aa: CASSASRGKRGTDTQYF
v_gene: TRBV25-1
d_gene: TRBD1
abundance: few
j_gene: TRBJ2-3
len: 17

CDR3nt: TGTGCCAGCAGCACTAATACAGGGGACTATGGCTACACCTTC
CDR3aa: CASSTNTGDYGYTF
v_gene: TRBV9
d_gene: TRBD1
abundance: NA
j_gene: TRBJ1-2
len: 14

CDR3nt: TGCGCCAGCAGCCAAGAACGCCGGGTTTCGGGAAACACCATATATTTT
CDR3aa: CASSQERRVSGNTIYF
v_gene: TRBV4-1
d_gene: NA
abundance: NA
j_gene: TRBJ1-3
len: 16

CDR3nt: TGCGCCAGCAGCTCCACAGGGGCGGTAAATGGCTACACCTTC
CDR3aa: CASSSTGAVNGYTF
v_gene: TRBV5-1
d_gene: TRBD1
abundance: NA
j_gene: TRBJ1-2
len: 14

CDR3nt: TGCGCCAGCAGCCTAAACTACAGGGGCTCGGAGACCCAGTACTTC
CDR3aa: CASSLNYRGSETQYF
v_gene: TRBV4-3
d_gene: TRBD1
abundance: NA
j_gene: TRBJ2-5
len: 15

CDR3nt: TGTGCCAGCAGTGGTACGACAGATGGGAATGGCTACACCTTC
CDR3aa: CASSGTTDGNGYTF
v_gene: TRBV28
d_gene: NA
abundance: few
j_gene: TRBJ1-2
len: 14

CDR3nt: TGTGCCAGCAGCCTACGCGGGACTAGCGGGAGTATGAGGACAGATACGCAGTATTTT
CDR3aa: CASSLRGTSGSMRTDTQYF
v_gene: TRBV13
d_gene: TRBD2
abundance: few
j_gene: TRBJ2-3
len: 19

CDR3nt: TGTGCCAGCAGTTTATCAGCCTCTCCGGGACAGGGGGCCCTGACCTACGAGCAGTACTTC
CDR3aa: CASSLSASPGQGALTYEQYF
v_gene: TRBV27
d_gene: TRBD1
abundance: NA
j_gene: TRBJ2-7
len: 20

CDR3nt: TGCGCCAGCAGCTTGGCCACGACAGGATACAATGAGCAGTTCTTC
CDR3aa: CASSLATTGYNEQFF
v_gene: TRBV5-1
d_gene: NA
abundance: NA
j_gene: TRBJ2-1
len: 15

CDR3nt: TGTGCCAGTAGTTTCCAGGGGGATGAAAAACTGTTTTTT
CDR3aa: CASSFQGDEKLFF
v_gene: TRBV19
d_gene: TRBD1
abundance: NA
j_gene: TRBJ1-4
len: 13

CDR3nt: TGTGCCAGCAGCCCAAGGACAGGGGGGTTTGGCTACACCTTC
CDR3aa: CASSPRTGGFGYTF
v_gene: TRBV7-2
d_gene: TRBD1
abundance: once
j_gene: TRBJ1-2
len: 14

CDR3nt: TGTGCCAGCAGCGTAGGAGCTCCCTCCTACAATGAGCAGTTCTTC
CDR3aa: CASSVGAPSYNEQFF
v_gene: TRBV9
d_gene: NA
abundance: once
j_gene: TRBJ2-1
len: 15

CDR3nt: TGTGCCAGCAGCAGGGACTTTAGTTCCTACGAGCAGTACTTC
CDR3aa: CASSRDFSSYEQYF
v_gene: TRBV7-2
d_gene: NA
abundance: NA
j_gene: TRBJ2-7
len: 14

CDR3nt: TGTGCCAGCAGAGTGGGACAGGCGCCCTATAATTCACCCCTCCACTTT
CDR3aa: CASRVGQAPYNSPLHF
v_gene: TRBV28
d_gene: TRBD1
abundance: NA
j_gene: TRBJ1-6
len: 16

CDR3nt: TGTGCCAGTAGTATTGGGGGCGCGGTTGAAAAACTGTTTTTT
CDR3aa: CASSIGGAVEKLFF
v_gene: TRBV19
d_gene: NA
abundance: NA
j_gene: TRBJ1-4
len: 14

CDR3nt: TGTGCCAGCACCCTGGGGACTAGCGGGATTTCTCACAATGAGCAGTTCTTC
CDR3aa: CASTLGTSGISHNEQFF
v_gene: TRBV28
d_gene: TRBD2
abundance: NA
j_gene: TRBJ2-1
len: 17

CDR3nt: TGTGCCAGCAGAGCCGGGACTAGCAGCTACGAGCAGTACTTC
CDR3aa: CASRAGTSSYEQYF
v_gene: TRBV7-9
d_gene: TRBD2
abundance: NA
j_gene: TRBJ2-7
len: 14

CDR3nt: TGCGCCAGCAGTGAGCCCAAGTGGGGGGGGCACGAGCAGTTCTTC
CDR3aa: CASSEPKWGGHEQFF
v_gene: TRBV10-2
d_gene: NA
abundance: NA
j_gene: TRBJ2-1
len: 15

CDR3nt: TGCGCCAGCAGCCGAGCAGGACTAGTTCAGCTTGGCAATGAGCAGTTCTTC
CDR3aa: CASSRAGLVQLGNEQFF
v_gene: TRBV4-1
d_gene: TRBD2
abundance: NA
j_gene: TRBJ2-1
len: 17

CDR3nt: TGTGCCAGCAGCGTAGAGTCGGGCAGGCTGGGAGGTGAAAAACTGTTTTTT
CDR3aa: CASSVESGRLGGEKLFF
v_gene: TRBV9
d_gene: NA
abundance: NA
j_gene: TRBJ1-4
len: 17